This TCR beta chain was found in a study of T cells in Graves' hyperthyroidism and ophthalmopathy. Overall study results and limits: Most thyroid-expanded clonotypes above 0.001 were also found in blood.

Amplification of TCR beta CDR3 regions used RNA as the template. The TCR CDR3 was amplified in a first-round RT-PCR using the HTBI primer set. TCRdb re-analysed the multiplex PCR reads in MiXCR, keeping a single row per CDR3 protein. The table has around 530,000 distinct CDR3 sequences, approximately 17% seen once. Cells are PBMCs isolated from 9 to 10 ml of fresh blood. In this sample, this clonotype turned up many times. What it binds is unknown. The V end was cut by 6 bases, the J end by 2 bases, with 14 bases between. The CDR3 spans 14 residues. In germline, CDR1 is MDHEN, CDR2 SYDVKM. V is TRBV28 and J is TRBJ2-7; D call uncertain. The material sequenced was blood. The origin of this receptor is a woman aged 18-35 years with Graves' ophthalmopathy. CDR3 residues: CASRSLGRAYEQYF. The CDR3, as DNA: TGTGCCAGCAGATCACTGGGCAGAGCCTACGAGCAGTACTTC.